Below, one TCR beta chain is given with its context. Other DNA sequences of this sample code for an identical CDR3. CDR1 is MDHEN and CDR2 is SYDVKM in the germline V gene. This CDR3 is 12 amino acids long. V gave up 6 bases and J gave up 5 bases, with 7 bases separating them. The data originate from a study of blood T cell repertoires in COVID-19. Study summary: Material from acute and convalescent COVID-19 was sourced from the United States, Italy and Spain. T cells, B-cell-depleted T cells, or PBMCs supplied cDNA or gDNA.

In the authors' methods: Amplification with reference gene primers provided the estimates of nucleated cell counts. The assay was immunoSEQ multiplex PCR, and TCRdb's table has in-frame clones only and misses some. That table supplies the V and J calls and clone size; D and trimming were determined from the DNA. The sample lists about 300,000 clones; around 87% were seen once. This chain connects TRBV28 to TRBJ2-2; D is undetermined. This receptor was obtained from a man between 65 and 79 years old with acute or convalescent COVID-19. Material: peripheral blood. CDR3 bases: TGTGCCAGCAGCTTCCTAACCGGGGAGCTGTTTTTT. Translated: CASSFLTGELFF.